Following are 21 T cell receptor beta chains from one sample sequenced in a study of T cell repertoires in cytomegalovirus infection. Via MiXCR, TCRdb re-called the reads, giving one row per CDR3 protein. The table includes hundreds of thousands of distinct CDR3 sequences, about 24% detected once. Sequencing was done on a sample of CD8+ T cells from PBMCs. The source is a human donor in good health (CMV status not recorded). Some clones in this sample may be carry-over from other donors' samples.

This clonotype occurred a few times. V gene TRBV28 combines with J gene TRBJ2-7, with D possibly TRBD1 on 5 matching bases. Germline V gene sequence: CDR1 MDHEN, CDR2 SYDVKM. The CDR3 runs 14 residues. Trimming left V 1 base short and J 6 bases short, with 13 bases between. DNA for the CDR3: TGTGCCAGCAGTTTATCGGTCAGGGTAAGCGAGCAGTACGTC. Translated: CASSLSVRVSEQYV.

This clonotype occurred a few times. This sequence joins TRBV6-2 or TRBV6-3 and TRBJ1-1, with D possibly matching TRBD1 (5 bases). Germline V gene sequence: CDR1 MNHEY, CDR2 SVGEGT. The CDR3 is made up of 16 amino acids. V shed 3 bases and J shed 5 bases, with 19 bases lying between them. CDR3 protein: CASSYGALTGVTEAFF. CDR3 nucleotides: TGTGCCAGCAGTTATGGGGCCCTCACCGGGGTGACTGAAGCTTTCTTT.

At least ten counts were recorded for this clonotype. The chain couples TRBV4-3 to TRBJ1-1; D possibly corresponds to TRBD1 (5 bases). Trimming pared 3 bases from V and 3 bases from J, leaving 14 bases between. Germline assignment: CDR1 LGHNA and CDR2 YSLEER. This CDR3 is built from 15 residues. The CDR3: CASSHTGDGYTEAFF. The CDR3 nucleotides are TGCGCCAGCAGCCACACCGGGGACGGCTACACTGAAGCTTTCTTT.

This clonotype has more than one count but fewer than ten. This chain joins TRBV6-5 and TRBJ2-7, with D perhaps matching TRBD1 or TRBD2 (5 bases each). Trimming removed 0 bases from V and 4 bases from J, with 25 bases in between. Per the germline V gene, CDR1 is MNHEY and CDR2 is SVGAGI. CDR3 length: 19 amino acids. CDR3 region: CASSYSRKALGAADYEQYF. The CDR3 coding sequence is TGTGCCAGCAGTTACTCCAGAAAAGCCCTCGGGGCCGCCGATTACGAGCAGTACTTC.

The table lists this clonotype with many counts. The chain is built from TRBV12-3 or TRBV12-4 and TRBJ2-4, with 7 bases aligning to TRBD1. The CDR3 consists of 13 residues. V lost 5 bases and J lost 8; bases outside the gene matches: 6. The CDR3 bases are TGTGCCAGCAGTGTTGACAGGGTTGACATTCAGTACTTC. Translation: CASSVDRVDIQYF.

This clonotype has only a few counts. This CDR3 is CASSYRDLQETQYF. CDR3 nucleotides: TGTGCCAGCAGCTACCGGGATCTCCAAGAGACCCAGTACTTC. The chain is built from TRBV7-9 and TRBJ2-5, with D perhaps matching TRBD2 (5 bases). Trimming left V 4 bases short and J 1 base short, with 10 bases between. The germline CDR1 and CDR2 sequences are SEHNR and FQNEAQ (reference sequence). The CDR3 spans 14 residues.

As to this clonotype: This may arise from a read error, as a much more abundant clone is one base away. V is TRBV7-6 and J is TRBJ1-6; 7 positions agree with TRBD1. The CDR3 has 14 amino acids. Germline V gives CDR1 SGHVS, CDR2 FNYEAQ. The CDR3 spells CASSPRDSNSSLHF. DNA of the CDR3: TGTGCCAGCAGCCCTAGGGACAGTAATTCATCCCTCCACTTT.

Only a few counts were recorded for this clonotype. The chain uses TRBV12-3 or TRBV12-4 and TRBJ2-1; possible D gene TRBD1, 5 bases. The CDR3 loop spans 13 amino acids. The V end lost 5 bases, the J end lost 9 bases, and 14 bases lay between the germline ends. The CDR3 spells CASSPPTAREQFF. The CDR3 coding sequence is TGTGCCAGCAGTCCCCCGACAGCCCGTGAGCAGTTCTTC.

This clonotype showed up just a few times. The junction does not match germline at one end; this may be a read error. The chain employs TRBV20-1 and TRBJ2-1; the D gene is possibly TRBD2 (6 bases). The CDR3 covers 21 residues. Germline V gene sequence: CDR1 DFQATT, CDR2 SNEGSKA (reference sequence). CDR3 region: CSARGGQRVVPLGGSYNEQFF. The CDR3 DNA reads TGCAGTGCCAGAGGTGGGCAGCGGGTAGTCCCCCTGGGAGGCTCCTACAATGAGCAGTTCTTC.

About this clonotype: A read error is possible here, since a much larger clone lies one base away. This chain uses TRBV11-2 with TRBJ1-2; D unresolved. The germline V gene encodes CDR1 SGHAT and CDR2 FQNNGV. The length of the CDR3 is 13 residues. CDR3 region: CANSQTSGGGYTF. In DNA, the CDR3 is TGTGCCAACAGCCAAACAAGCGGAGGTGGCTACACCTTC.

In this sample, this clonotype turned up a few times. The chain is built from TRBV6-1 and TRBJ2-7, with D possibly being TRBD1 (5 bases). From germline, CDR1 is MNHNS and CDR2 SASEGT. The CDR3 extends over 13 amino acids. Deletions cut 8 bases from V and 0 bases from J, with 11 bases between. CDR3 region: CASGFRDSYEQYF. CDR3 coding DNA: TGTGCCAGCGGGTTCAGGGACTCCTACGAGCAGTACTTC.

The table lists this clonotype with a few counts. The chain has TRBV27 and TRBJ2-7; TRBD1 matches 9 bases. This CDR3 contains 15 residues. The V and J ends lost 2 bases and 5 bases, in that order; junction bases with no gene match: 7. The germline gives CDR1 MNHEY, CDR2 SMNVEV (reference sequence). The chain's CDR3 is CASSLPGTGLDEQYF. The CDR3 nucleotides are TGTGCCAGCAGTTTACCCGGGACAGGGTTAGACGAGCAGTACTTC.

The table lists this clonotype with a few counts. The chain carries TRBV7-6 and TRBJ2-2; TRBD2 is a possible D gene (6 bases). Germline lookup yields CDR1 SGHVS and CDR2 FNYEAQ. This CDR3 has 15 residues. The ends were cut back, 1 base at V and 6 bases at J, with 12 bases in the middle. The DNA for the CDR3 is TGTGCCAGCAGCTTAGGGTCGGAGGGGTCCGGGGAGCTGTTTTTT. It is translated as CASSLGSEGSGELFF.

This clonotype was found many times. V gene TRBV7-2 combines with J gene TRBJ2-2, with a possible D match to TRBD2 (6 bases). V was pared by 5 bases and J by 4 bases, with 11 bases between. The CDR3 totals 14 residues. Germline loops: CDR1 SGHTA, CDR2 FQGNSA. CDR3 bases: TGTGCCAGCAGCGCTGGGGGAGGCACCGGGGAGCTGTTTTTT. Protein product: CASSAGGGTGELFF.

On this clonotype: Given a much more abundant clone one base away, this may be a read error. The chain joins TRBV9 to TRBJ2-2; perhaps TRBD1 as D (5 bases). The CDR3 length is 12 residues. Per germline, CDR1 SGDLS and CDR2 YYNGEE. CDR3 residues: CVSKGFSGELFF. CDR3 nucleotide sequence: TGTGTCAGCAAGGGGTTTAGCGGGGAGCTGTTTTTT.

For this clonotype: A clone one base away is much larger, so this may be a read error. The chain is built from TRBV10-3 and TRBJ2-1; D uncertain. Germline V gene data show CDR1 as ENHRY and CDR2 as SYGVKD. CDR3 length equals 11 residues. CDR3 residues: CVIGPPNEQFF. The CDR3, as DNA: TGTGTCATCGGGCCTCCCAATGAGCAGTTCTTC.

This chain joins TRBV28 and TRBJ2-7; TRBD1 is a possible D gene (7 bases). CDR1 and CDR2 from the germline V gene are MDHEN and SYDVKM. The CDR3 runs 14 residues. Trimming pared 8 bases from V and 0 bases from J, leaving 14 bases between. The CDR3 bases are TGTGCCAGCTCAGGGGGGCCGAGCTCCTACGAGCAGTACGTC. Its translation: CASSGGPSSYEQYV.

This clonotype has more than one count but fewer than ten. V and J are TRBV20-1 and TRBJ1-2; D remains ambiguous. V was shortened by 0 bases and J by 0 bases, with 8 bases between the two germline ends. Per the germline V gene, CDR1 is DFQATT and CDR2 is SNEGSKA (reference sequence). The length of the CDR3 is 14 residues. Here the CDR3 DNA reads TGCAGTGCTAGAGATGCCCGGGCTAACTATGGCTACACCTTC. Amino acids: CSARDARANYGYTF.

The sample holds many counts of this clonotype. The gene calls are TRBV7-9 and TRBJ1-2; 7 bases are shared with TRBD1. Germline V CDR1 and CDR2: SEHNR, FQNEAQ (reference sequence). CDR3 length: 15 residues. The V segment lost 8 bases and the J segment 3 bases; nucleotides outside the gene matches: 12. The DNA for the CDR3 is TGTGCCAGCTTGGCAGGGGGTCCGAAATACTATGGCTACACCTTC. Protein sequence: CASLAGGPKYYGYTF.

J is TRBJ1-1 and V is TRBV27; D is perhaps TRBD1 (6 bases). The CDR3 consists of 14 residues. V was trimmed by 6 bases and J by 8 bases, leaving 19 bases between them. Germline V gives CDR1 MNHEY, CDR2 SMNVEV (reference sequence). The CDR3 region has the DNA TGTGCCAGCAGCCAACAGGGTACTTATGGGGAAGCTTTCTTT. It codes for CASSQQGTYGEAFF.

Here the CDR3 reads CAIRRTGGFYEQYF. The CDR3 bases are TGTGCCATCAGACGGACAGGGGGCTTCTACGAGCAGTACTTC. The chain employs TRBV10-3 and TRBJ2-7, with 11 bases lining up with TRBD1. The J segment lost 3 bases and the V segment lost 6 bases, leaving 4 bases of the junction unmatched. This CDR3 is 14 amino acids long. Germline CDR1 is ENHRY and CDR2 is SYGVKD.